This paragraph covers one TCR beta chain sequence. This sample stems from a study of blood T cell repertoires in COVID-19. Study in general: The study drew acute and convalescent COVID-19 samples from the United States, Italy and Spain. T cells, B-cell-depleted T cells, or PBMCs provided the cDNA or gDNA that served as material.

Study processing details: It was from reference gene primer amplification that nucleated cell counts were estimated. This table comes from immunoSEQ multiplex PCR, and its TCRdb copy is limited to in-frame clones, with some not included. V and J calls and clone size follow that table, whereas D and trimming were derived from the DNA. The sample records about 260,000 clones, 85% being singletons. In germline, CDR1 is SNHLY, CDR2 FYNNEI. Deletions cut 10 bases from V and 5 bases from J, with 14 bases between. This CDR3 contains 13 residues. The sequence was obtained from a human donor in a cohort sampled during active COVID-19. The chain combines TRBV2 with TRBJ2-2, with unresolved D. Sequenced input: peripheral blood. This CDR3 is CATTITPTGELFF. CDR3 DNA sequence: TGTGCCACGACAATAACTCCAACCGGGGAGCTGTTTTTT.